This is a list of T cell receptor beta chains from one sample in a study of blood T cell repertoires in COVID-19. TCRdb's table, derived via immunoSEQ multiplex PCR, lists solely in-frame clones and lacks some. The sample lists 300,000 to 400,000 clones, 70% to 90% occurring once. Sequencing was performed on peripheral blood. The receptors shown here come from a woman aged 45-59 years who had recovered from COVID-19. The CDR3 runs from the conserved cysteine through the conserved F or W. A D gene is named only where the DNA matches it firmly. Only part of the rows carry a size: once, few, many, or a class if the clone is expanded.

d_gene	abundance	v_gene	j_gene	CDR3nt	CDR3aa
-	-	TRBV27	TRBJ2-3	TGTGCCAGCAGAAGGTCCCTTGGGCGCACAGATACGCAGTATTTT	CASRRSLGRTDTQYF
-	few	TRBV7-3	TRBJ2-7	TGTGCCAGCAGCCCGACTGGCGGTTCCCACGAGCAGTACTTC	CASSPTGGSHEQYF
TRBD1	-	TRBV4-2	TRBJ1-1	TGTGCCAGCAGCCAATCAACAGGGGGCGCCGTCAAAGCTTTCTTT	CASSQSTGGAVKAFF
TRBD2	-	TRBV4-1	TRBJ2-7	TGCGCCAGCAGCCAATGGGCTAGCGGCAATTACGAGCAGTACTTC	CASSQWASGNYEQYF
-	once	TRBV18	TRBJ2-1	TGTGCCAGCTCACCAACCCGACAGTACAATGAGCAGTTCTTC	CASSPTRQYNEQFF
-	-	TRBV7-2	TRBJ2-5	TGTGCCAGCTATTCCGGGGGTATAGAGACCCAGTACTTC	CASYSGGIETQYF
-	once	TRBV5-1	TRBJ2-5	TGCGCCAGCAGCTTGGGACAGAACCAAGAGACCCAGTACTTC	CASSLGQNQETQYF
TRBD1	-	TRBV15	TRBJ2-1	TGTGCCACCAGCAGAGGAGGGACAGGGGTTAGAGCTAGCGGGCCTTACAATGAGCAGTTCTTC	CATSRGGTGVRASGPYNEQFF
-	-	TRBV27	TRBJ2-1	TGTGCCAGCAGTGCGCTTGAGCGGTCGGCCTACAATGAGCAGTTCTTC	CASSALERSAYNEQFF
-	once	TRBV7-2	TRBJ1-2	TGTGCCAGCAGCCGCCTCAGGGCCGCTAACTATGGCTACACCTTC	CASSRLRAANYGYTF
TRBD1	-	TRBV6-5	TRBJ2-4	TGTGCCAGCAGTTACCTACAGGGGGCTAACATTCAGTACTTC	CASSYLQGANIQYF
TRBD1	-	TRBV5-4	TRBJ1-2	TGTGCCAGCAGCCTACAGGGGGCGAATGGCTACACCTTC	CASSLQGANGYTF
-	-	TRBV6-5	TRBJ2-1	TGTGCCAGCAGACGTGGTACAGGGTCTAATGAGCAGTTCTTC	CASRRGTGSNEQFF
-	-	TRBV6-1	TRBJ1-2	TGTGCCAGCAGTGAAGTCGGGACACCATATGGCTACACCTTC	CASSEVGTPYGYTF